The 10 T cell receptor beta chains presented below share a single source sample, sequenced in a study of T cell clonality in common variable immunodeficiency. Broader study findings: Fewer deletions and N-nucleotide insertions were reportedly seen in common variable immunodeficiency TCR beta sequences.

The assay was immunoSEQ multiplex PCR, and TCRdb's table has in-frame clones only and misses some. Observed in the sample are some 30,000 clones, none of them singletons. These receptors' antigens are unknown. The sequenced sample was peripheral blood mononuclear cells. The source of these receptors is a human donor with common variable immunodeficiency.

This clone was seen a few times. The read terminates 3 residues before the CDR3 end, so the remaining end is supplied by the germline J gene. V gene TRBV7-8 combines with J gene TRBJ2-2; D is ambiguous. CDR3 length equals 13 residues. Trimming removed 6 bases at V and 1 base at J, with 6 bases between. From germline, CDR1 is SGHVS and CDR2 FQNEAQ. CDR3 sequence: CASRSGNTGELFF. CDR3 DNA, as far as it was read: TGTGCCAGCAGGTCAGGGAACACCGGGGAG.

This clone has ten or more counts. The DNA ends 3 residues before the CDR3 does, and the rest of the CDR3 is filled in from the germline J gene. The chain combines TRBV19 with TRBJ2-5; maybe TRBD1 (6 bases). Germline assignment: CDR1 LNHDA and CDR2 SQIVND (reference sequence). CDR3 length: 13 residues. Trimming pared 5 bases from V and 3 bases from J, leaving 10 bases between. Incomplete CDR3 DNA: TGTGCCAGTAGTGCCAGGGGAAAAGAGACC. Protein: CASSARGKET. The full CDR3 protein reads CASSARGKETQYF.

This clone was counted only a few times. The read halts 3 residues ahead of the CDR3 end, with the missing end drawn from the germline J gene. Additional DNA sequences in this sample encode the identical CDR3. The rearrangement links TRBV19 to TRBJ2-1, with TRBD2 matching over 8 bases. Per the germline V gene, CDR1 is LNHDA and CDR2 is SQIVND (reference sequence). The length of the CDR3 is 16 residues. The J segment lost 4 bases and the V segment lost 6 bases, leaving 11 bases of the junction unmatched. Partial CDR3 DNA: TGTGCCAGTAGAGGCATTATAAGCGGGGGATACAATGAG. It yields the protein CASRGIISGGYNE. In full, the CDR3 is CASRGIISGGYNEQFF.

For this clone: The CDR3 end is not reached by the read, which stops 3 residues before it; the germline J gene fills it in. V and J are TRBV7-3 and TRBJ1-1; maybe TRBD1 (5 bases). Germline values: CDR1 SGHTA, CDR2 FQGTGA. With 4 bases removed from V and 0 bases from J, the gap between germline ends came to 6 bases. CDR3 length equals 13 residues. This CDR3 is CASSWTLNTEAFF. The covered CDR3 bases are TGTGCCAGCAGCTGGACACTGAACACTGAA.

This clone was seen only a few times. The read ends 3 residues before the CDR3 terminus; that terminus is restored from the germline J gene. The sample contains more than one DNA sequence encoding this CDR3. The chain couples TRBV7-9 to TRBJ2-3; tentative D call: TRBD2 (6 bases). With 8 bases removed from V and 3 bases from J, the gap between germline ends came to 9 bases. The CDR3 consists of 12 residues. Germline CDR1 reads SEHNR; CDR2 reads FQNEAQ (reference sequence). The sequenced CDR3 bases are TGTGCCAGCGGTGGAGGGACAGATACG. Translation: CASGGGTDT. The entire CDR3 sequence reads CASGGGTDTQYF.

This clone showed up just a few times. The CDR3 goes on 3 residues after the read ends, and that part is filled in from the germline J gene. This rearrangement joins TRBV20-1 to TRBJ2-1; weak D call: TRBD2 (6 bases). The CDR3 consists of 14 residues. V lost 6 bases, J lost 0 bases, and 12 bases lay in between. CDR1 and CDR2 from the germline V gene are DFQATT and SNEGSKA (reference sequence). CDR3 amino acids: CSASWRGSYNEQFF. The CDR3 DNA, read in part, is TGCAGTGCCTCCTGGCGGGGCTCCTACAATGAG.

A few counts support this clone. Read sequence stops 3 residues before the CDR3 end, and the germline J gene provides the missing end. The V and J genes are TRBV5-1 and TRBJ2-7; 8 bases line up with TRBD2. J lost 2 bases, V lost 0 bases, and 4 bases had no gene match. Germline CDR1 SGHRS, CDR2 YFSETQ. The CDR3 contains 15 residues. The covered CDR3 bases are TGCGCCAGCAGCTTGGTGGCGGGGGGTACCTACGAG. As protein: CASSLVAGGTYE. The entire CDR3 protein is CASSLVAGGTYEQYF.

CDR3 amino acids: CAWSVYEGYGYTF. CDR3 DNA, as far as it was read: TGTGCCTGGAGTGTATATGAGGGCTATGGC. The chain joins TRBV30 to TRBJ1-2; D uncertain. The CDR3 is cut off 3 residues early in the read; its end comes from the germline J gene. Per the germline V gene, CDR1 is GTSNPN and CDR2 is SVGIG (reference sequence). This CDR3 region has 13 residues. Between the trimmed V and J ends, which lost 0 bases and 4 bases, there was a span of 9 bases.

This clone was seen more than once but under ten times. With the read ending 3 residues before the CDR3 end, the germline J gene is used to fill in that end. This chain connects TRBV5-1 to TRBJ1-6, with D unclear. V was clipped by 1 base and J by 8 bases, with 13 bases between them. The CDR3 extends over 15 amino acids. CDR1 SGHRS and CDR2 YFSETQ come from the germline V gene. CDR3 sequence reads: CASSLRRGGDSPLHF. The part of the CDR3 DNA that was read is TGCGCCAGCAGCTTGCGACGGGGAGGCGATTCACCC.

The table lists this clone with a few counts. Read sequence stops 3 residues before the CDR3 end, and the germline J gene provides the missing end. The rearrangement uses TRBV19 and TRBJ2-7; 9 nucleotides line up with TRBD1. Germline lookup yields CDR1 LNHDA and CDR2 SQIVND (reference sequence). The CDR3 extends over 14 amino acids. Unmatched junction bases numbered 7, after V lost 6 bases and J lost 4 bases. The CDR3 loop reads CASRNPGQGYEQYF. The sequenced part of the CDR3 DNA is TGTGCCAGTAGGAACCCTGGACAGGGGTACGAG.